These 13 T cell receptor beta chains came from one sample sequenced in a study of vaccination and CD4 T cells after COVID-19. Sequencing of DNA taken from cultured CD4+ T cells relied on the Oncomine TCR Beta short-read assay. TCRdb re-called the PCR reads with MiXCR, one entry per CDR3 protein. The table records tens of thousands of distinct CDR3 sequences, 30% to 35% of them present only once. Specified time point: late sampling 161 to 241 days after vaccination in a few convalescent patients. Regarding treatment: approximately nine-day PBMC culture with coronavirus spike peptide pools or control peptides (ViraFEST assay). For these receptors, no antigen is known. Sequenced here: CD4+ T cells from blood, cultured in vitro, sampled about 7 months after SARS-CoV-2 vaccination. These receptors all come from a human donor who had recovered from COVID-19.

CDR3 DNA sequence: TGCAGTGCTGGGGGGGGTTTGACAGGTTACTATGGCTACACCTTC. This sequence encodes CSAGGGLTGYYGYTF. The chain carries TRBV20-1 and TRBJ1-2; possibly TRBD1 for D (6 bases). This CDR3 has 15 amino acids. CDR1 is DFQATT, CDR2 SNEGSKA, per germline (reference sequence). Deletions cut 5 bases from V and 3 bases from J, with 19 bases between.

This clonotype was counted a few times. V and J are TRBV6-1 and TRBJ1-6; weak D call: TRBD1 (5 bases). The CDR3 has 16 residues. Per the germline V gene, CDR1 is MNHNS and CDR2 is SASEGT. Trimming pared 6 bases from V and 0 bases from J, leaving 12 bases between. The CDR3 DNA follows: TGTGCCAGCAGAGCACAGGCGAGCTCCTATAATTCACCCCTCCACTTT. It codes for CASRAQASSYNSPLHF.

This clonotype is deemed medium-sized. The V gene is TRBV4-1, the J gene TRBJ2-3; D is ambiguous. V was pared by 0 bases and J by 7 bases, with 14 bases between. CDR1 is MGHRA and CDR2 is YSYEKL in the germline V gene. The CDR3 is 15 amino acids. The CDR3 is CASSQDLSFIYTQYF. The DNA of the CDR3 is TGCGCCAGCAGCCAAGATCTGAGCTTCATATATACGCAGTATTTT.

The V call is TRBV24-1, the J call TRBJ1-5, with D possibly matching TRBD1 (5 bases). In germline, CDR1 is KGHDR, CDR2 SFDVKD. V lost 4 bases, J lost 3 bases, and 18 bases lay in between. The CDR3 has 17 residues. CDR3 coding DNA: TGTGCCACCAGTGACACCATCAACGGGGGTATCAATCAGCCCCAGCATTTT. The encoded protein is CATSDTINGGINQPQHF.

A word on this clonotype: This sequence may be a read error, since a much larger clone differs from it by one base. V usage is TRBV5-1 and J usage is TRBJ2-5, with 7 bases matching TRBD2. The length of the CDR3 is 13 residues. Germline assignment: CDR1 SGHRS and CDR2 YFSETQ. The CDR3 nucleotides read TGCGCCAGCGGCTTGGAGGGAGGGGAGACCCAGTACTTC. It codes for CASGLEGGETQYF. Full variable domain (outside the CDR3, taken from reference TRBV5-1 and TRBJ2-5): KAGVTQTPRYLIKTRGQQVTLSCSPISGHRSVSWYQQTPGQGLQFLFEYFSETQRNKGNFPGRFSGRQFSNSRSEMNVSTLELGDSALYLCASGLEGGETQYFGPGTRLLVL.

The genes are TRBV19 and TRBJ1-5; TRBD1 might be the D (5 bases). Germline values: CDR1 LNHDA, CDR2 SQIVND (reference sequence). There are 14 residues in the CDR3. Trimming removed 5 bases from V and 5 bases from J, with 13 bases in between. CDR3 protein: CASSPRDYDQPQHF. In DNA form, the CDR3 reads TGTGCCAGTAGTCCCCGGGACTACGATCAGCCCCAGCATTTT.

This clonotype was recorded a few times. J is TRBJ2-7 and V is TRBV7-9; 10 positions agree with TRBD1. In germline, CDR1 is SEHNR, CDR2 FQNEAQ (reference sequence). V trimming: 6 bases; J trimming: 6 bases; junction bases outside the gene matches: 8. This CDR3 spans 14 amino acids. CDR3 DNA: TGTGCCAGCAGGGAGGGACAGGGGTCCCTCGAGCAGTACTTC. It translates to CASREGQGSLEQYF. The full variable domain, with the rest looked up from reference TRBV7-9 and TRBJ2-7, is DTGVSQNPRHKITKRGQNVTFRCDPISEHNRLYWYRQTLGQGPEFLTYFQNEAQLEKSRLLSDRFSAERPKGSFSTLEIQRTEQGDSAMYLCASREGQGSLEQYFGPGTRLTVT.

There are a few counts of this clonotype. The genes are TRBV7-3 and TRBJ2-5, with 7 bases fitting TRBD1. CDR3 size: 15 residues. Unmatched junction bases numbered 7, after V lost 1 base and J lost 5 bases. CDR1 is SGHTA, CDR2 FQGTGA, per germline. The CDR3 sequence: CASSLKAGGTETQYF. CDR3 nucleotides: TGTGCCAGCAGCTTAAAAGCAGGGGGTACGGAGACCCAGTACTTC.

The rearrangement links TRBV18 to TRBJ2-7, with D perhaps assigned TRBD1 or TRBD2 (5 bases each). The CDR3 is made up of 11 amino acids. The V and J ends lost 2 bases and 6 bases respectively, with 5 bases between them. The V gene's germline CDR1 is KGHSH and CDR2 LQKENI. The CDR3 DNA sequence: TGTGCCAGCTCACCAGGGACCGAGCAGTACTTC. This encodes CASSPGTEQYF.

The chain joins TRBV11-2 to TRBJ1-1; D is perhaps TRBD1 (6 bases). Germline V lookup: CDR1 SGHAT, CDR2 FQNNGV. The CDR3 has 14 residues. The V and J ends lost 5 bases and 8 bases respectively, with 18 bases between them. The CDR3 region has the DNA TGTGCCAGCAGCGTCAACAGGGATTTCTCCGAAGCTTTCTTT. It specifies CASSVNRDFSEAFF.

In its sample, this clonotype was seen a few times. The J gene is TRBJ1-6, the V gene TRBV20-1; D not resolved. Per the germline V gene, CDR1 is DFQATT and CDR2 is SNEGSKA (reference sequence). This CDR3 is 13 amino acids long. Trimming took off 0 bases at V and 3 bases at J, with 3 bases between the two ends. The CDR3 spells CSAREDYNSPLHF. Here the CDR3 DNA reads TGCAGTGCTAGAGAGGACTATAATTCACCCCTCCACTTT.

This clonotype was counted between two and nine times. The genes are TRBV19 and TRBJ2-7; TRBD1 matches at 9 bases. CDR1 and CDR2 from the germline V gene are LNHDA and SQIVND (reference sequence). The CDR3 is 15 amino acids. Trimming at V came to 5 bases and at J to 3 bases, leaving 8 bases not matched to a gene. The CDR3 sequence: CASSGRVGQGYEQYF. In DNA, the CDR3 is TGTGCCAGTAGTGGTAGAGTGGGACAGGGCTACGAGCAGTACTTC.

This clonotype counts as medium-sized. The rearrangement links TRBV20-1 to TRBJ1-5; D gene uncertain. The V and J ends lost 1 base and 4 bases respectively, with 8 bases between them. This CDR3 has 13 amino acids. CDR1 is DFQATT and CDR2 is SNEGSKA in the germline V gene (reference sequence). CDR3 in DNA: TGCAGTGCTAGAGGCATCTCTAATCAGCCCCAGCATTTT. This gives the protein CSARGISNQPQHF.